Following are 9 T cell receptor beta chains from one sample sequenced in a study of human T cells and chemical hapten exposure. Specified time point: patch test 1, 2 weeks after DPC sensitization. Described treatment: therapeutic diphenylcyclopropenone sensitization with weekly scalp DPC. MiXCR, run by TCRdb on the RACE reads, gives a single entry per CDR3 protein. The sample yields 80,000 to 100,000 distinct CDR3 sequences, 7% to 8% seen once. Specimen: whole blood, collected in connection with sensitization to the hapten diphenylcyclopropenone (DPC). Source of these receptors: a woman between 25 and 40 years old with alopecia areata. Some clones in this sample may be carry-over from other donors' samples.

This clonotype has more than one count but fewer than ten. The chain uses TRBV4-1 and TRBJ1-1; D gene uncertain. CDR1 is MGHRA and CDR2 is YSYEKL in the germline V gene. V lost 1 base, J lost 7 bases, and 13 bases lay in between. This CDR3 comprises 14 residues. CDR3 sequence: CASSQANGESEAFF. The CDR3 DNA is TGCGCCAGCAGCCAAGCGAACGGGGAAAGTGAAGCTTTCTTT.

The chain links TRBV19 to TRBJ1-1; no clear D gene. Germline V gives CDR1 LNHDA, CDR2 SQIVND (reference sequence). Trimming left V 2 bases short and J 4 bases short, with 14 bases between. The CDR3 is 15 residues long. The CDR3 loop reads CASSILSGISTEAFF. CDR3 DNA: TGTGCCAGTAGTATATTGTCGGGGATCAGCACTGAAGCTTTCTTT.

This clonotype was seen ten or more times. The chain is built from TRBV7-6 and TRBJ2-7, with 9 bases identical to TRBD1. Germline V gives CDR1 SGHVS, CDR2 FNYEAQ. Trimming took 5 bases from V and 2 from J; bases not matched to a gene: 4. CDR3 size: 14 residues. The CDR3 DNA is TGTGCCAGCAGCCCCCGGGACAGGGCCTACGAGCAGTACTTC. This encodes CASSPRDRAYEQYF.

This clonotype has a count of ten or more. This chain connects TRBV9 to TRBJ1-2; possibly TRBD1 for D (5 bases). V dropped 4 bases and J dropped 4 bases, with 11 bases sitting between them. The CDR3 loop spans 13 amino acids. The germline gives CDR1 SGDLS, CDR2 YYNGEE. CDR3 sequence (DNA): TGTGCCAGCAGCCAAGGGACGGGCTATGGCTACACCTTC. Protein: CASSQGTGYGYTF.

This clonotype appeared many times. This chain links TRBV2 with TRBJ2-6; no firm D call. The germline V gene has CDR1 SNHLY and CDR2 FYNNEI. This CDR3 contains 14 residues. The V end was cut by 1 base, the J end by 9 bases, with 10 bases between. DNA of the CDR3: TGTGCCAGCAGTGAAGGGACCCATATCAACGTCCTGACTTTC. This sequence encodes CASSEGTHINVLTF. Supplemented by reference TRBV2 and TRBJ2-6, the full variable domain reads EPEVTQTPSHQVTQMGQEVILRCVPISNHLYFYWYRQILGQKVEFLVSFYNNEISEKSEIFDDQFSVERPDGSNFTLKIRSTKLEDSAMYFCASSEGTHINVLTFGAGSRLTVL.

This clonotype was seen ten or more times. The rearrangement uses TRBV23-1 and TRBJ2-7; D could derive from TRBD1 or TRBD2 (5 bases each). TRBV23-1 is flagged as an ORF with uncertain function. The V and J ends lost 0 bases and 7 bases respectively, with 16 bases between them. The CDR3 is 15 amino acids. CDR3 sequence reads: CASSQSSPAWGEQYF. CDR3 sequence (DNA): TGCGCCAGCAGTCAATCATCTCCAGCCTGGGGGGAGCAGTACTTC.

For this clonotype: The junction does not match germline at one end; this may be a read error. The V call is TRBV5-1, the J call TRBJ2-7; tentatively, D is TRBD1 or TRBD2 (6 bases each). The CDR3 has 14 amino acids. CDR1 SGHRS and CDR2 YFSETQ come from the germline V gene. The CDR3 DNA is TGCACCAGCAGCTCGGAGGGGGACTCCTACGAGCAGTACTTC. Residues: CTSSSEGDSYEQYF.

This clonotype was seen only a few times. The V and J genes are TRBV20-1 and TRBJ1-2; 8 nucleotides match TRBD1. Germline V gives CDR1 DFQATT, CDR2 SNEGSKA (reference sequence). The CDR3 runs to 15 residues. V was clipped by 0 bases and J by 7 bases; unmatched bases: 10. CDR3: CSAREDGGQGLGYTF. CDR3 DNA sequence: TGCAGTGCTAGAGAAGACGGAGGACAGGGTCTTGGCTACACCTTC.

The V gene is TRBV7-9, the J gene TRBJ2-3, with D perhaps TRBD1 (6 bases). The ends were cut back, 5 bases at V and 0 bases at J, with 9 bases in the middle. Germline V gene lookup returns CDR1 SEHNR and CDR2 FQNEAQ (reference sequence). The length of the CDR3 is 14 residues. CDR3 DNA sequence: TGTGCCAGCAGCGCGCAGGGGAGCACAGATACGCAGTATTTT. This encodes CASSAQGSTDTQYF.